This TCR beta chain was found in a study of post-analysis software for immune sequencing data. Study as a whole: Courses of disease covered relapsing-remitting, secondary progressive and progressive-relapsing multiple sclerosis.

Study-level results: When patients were compared with controls, a handful of TRBV segments were more frequent, TRBV5-6, TRBV5-1 and TRBV20-1 among them. Multiple sclerosis patients showed significantly lower normalized Chao1 diversity than controls did.

The TCR beta cDNA libraries carried unique molecular identifiers. About 500,000 cDNA molecules came from 1 to 10 million T cells. MiXCR was run by TCRdb on the PCR reads, yielding one entry per CDR3 protein. The data show about 540,000 distinct CDR3 sequences, with around 31% seen just once and 4.5% to 7.5% held by the top ten. Worth noting for this clonotype: Its antigen is not known.

The CDR3 is 13 amino acids. From germline, CDR1 is MNHNS and CDR2 SASEGT. V gave up 10 bases and J gave up 4 bases, with 15 bases separating them. The sequenced sample consisted of blood. This TCR derives from a girl aged 2-17 years with multiple sclerosis. The chain uses TRBV6-1 and TRBJ2-3; the D gene is possibly TRBD2 (6 bases). The CDR3 DNA follows: TGTGCCAACTCCCTTTCGGGGGCAGATACGCAGTATTTT. Amino acids: CANSLSGADTQYF.